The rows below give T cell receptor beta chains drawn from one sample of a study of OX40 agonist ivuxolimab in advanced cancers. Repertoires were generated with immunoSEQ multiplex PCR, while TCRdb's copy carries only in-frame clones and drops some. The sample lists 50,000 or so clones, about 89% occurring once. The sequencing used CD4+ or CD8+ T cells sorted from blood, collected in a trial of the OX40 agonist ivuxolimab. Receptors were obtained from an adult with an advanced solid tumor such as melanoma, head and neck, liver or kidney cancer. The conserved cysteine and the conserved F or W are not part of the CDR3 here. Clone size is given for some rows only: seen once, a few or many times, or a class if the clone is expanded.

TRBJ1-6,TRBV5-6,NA,ASSLGVDFGVH
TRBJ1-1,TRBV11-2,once,ASSSSGTAFIMNTEAF
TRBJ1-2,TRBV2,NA,ASSALEVAYGYT
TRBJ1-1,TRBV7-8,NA,ASSYRPSPTIEAF
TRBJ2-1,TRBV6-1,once,ASSEGWSYNEQF
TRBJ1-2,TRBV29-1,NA,SVEDREKPNYGYT
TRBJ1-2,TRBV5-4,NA,ASSPTGVDGYT
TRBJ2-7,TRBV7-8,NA,ASSLVGDVREQY
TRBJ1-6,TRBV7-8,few,ASMPNINSPLH
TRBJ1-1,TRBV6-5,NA,ASSHWDRLNTEAF
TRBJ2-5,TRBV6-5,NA,ASSPTGFQETQY
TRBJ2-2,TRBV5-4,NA,ASSSPGLTNTGELF
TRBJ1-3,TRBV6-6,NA,ASSPGTGHGNTIY
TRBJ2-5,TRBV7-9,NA,ASSSIPKETQY
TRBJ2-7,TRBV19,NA,ASSVTSGSYEQY
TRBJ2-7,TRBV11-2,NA,ASSTNSGRDYEQY
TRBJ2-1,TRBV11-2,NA,ASSLGTATHEQF
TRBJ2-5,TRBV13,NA,ASSLGLAGVRETQY
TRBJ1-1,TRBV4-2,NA,ASSQGTPAEAF
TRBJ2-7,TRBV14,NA,ASSQDFATQGFTYEQY
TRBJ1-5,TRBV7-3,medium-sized,ASSLELGVPHQPQH
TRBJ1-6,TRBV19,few,ASSIDGSYNSPLH
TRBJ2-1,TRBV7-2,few,ASSLLGTSGKGNEQF
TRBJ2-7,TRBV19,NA,ASSIGPAYEQY
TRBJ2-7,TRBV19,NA,ASSIGGGTYEQY
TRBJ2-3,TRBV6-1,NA,ASSGGVAGGLYTQY